This TCR beta chain was observed in a study of CD4 and CD8 cells across lung adenocarcinoma regions. By share, this clonotype counts as medium-sized. This CDR3 is built from 13 residues. In germline, CDR1 is MGHDK, CDR2 SYGVNS. V dropped 3 bases and J dropped 2 bases, with 7 bases sitting between them. Donors had localized lung adenocarcinoma, a non-small cell lung cancer. From the PCR reads, TCRdb called clonotypes with MiXCR, one entry per CDR3 protein. Here the sample spans some 20,000 distinct CDR3 sequences, 46% being singletons. The clonotype originates from a male donor with lung adenocarcinoma. The CD4 and CD8 labels of this study may be unreliable. The chain couples TRBV25-1 to TRBJ1-1, with no clear D. Sequenced input: CD4+ T cells from the margin of a lung tumor. The CDR3 is CASSEGPNTEAFF. In nucleotides, the CDR3 is TGTGCCAGCAGTGAGGGTCCTAACACTGAAGCTTTCTTT.